This is a list of T cell receptor beta chains from one sample in a study of T-cell reconstitution after alpha-beta-depleted transplantation in children. TCRdb reprocessed the PCR reads via MiXCR and lists one record per CDR3 protein. Here the sample spans about 600,000 distinct CDR3 sequences, approximately 10% being singletons. The sequenced sample was PBMCs from the stem cell graft donor, obtained from the stem cell graft. The receptor set was obtained from a human donor who donated a stem cell graft to a child with acute myeloid leukemia. CDR3s include the opening cysteine and the closing phenylalanine or tryptophan. D genes are given only for firm matches. Size is omitted from some rows. Given values are once, few, many or a class for expanded clones.

>TRBJ1-6|.|TRBD1|TRBV12-3/TRBV12-4
TGTGCCAGCAGCTCAAGACAGGGGGCTTTCTCACCCCTCCACTTT
CASSSRQGAFSPLHF
>TRBJ2-2|few|.|TRBV19
TGTGCCAGTCGACAGGTCGCGAACACCGGGGAGCTGTTTTTT
CASRQVANTGELFF
>TRBJ2-7|.|.|TRBV5-1
TGCGCCAGCAGCTCCCTGGACCTTCTAAACGAGCAGTACTTC
CASSSLDLLNEQYF
>TRBJ2-2|many|TRBD1|TRBV12-3/TRBV12-4
TGTGCCAGCAGTTATTTGACAGGGAGCGGGGAGCTGTTTTTT
CASSYLTGSGELFF
>TRBJ2-5|.|.|TRBV20-1
TGCAGTGCGCAGGACTACCGGCAAGAGACCCAGTACTTC
CSAQDYRQETQYF
>TRBJ2-2|.|TRBD2|TRBV20-1
TGCAGTGCTAGAGATAAGGTAGCGGGAGGGGGCACCGGGGAGCTGTTTTTT
CSARDKVAGGGTGELFF
>TRBJ1-2|many|.|TRBV12-3/TRBV12-4
TGTGCCAGCAGTACCACCTCTAGACGGACTCCATTCTATGGCTACACCTTC
CASSTTSRRTPFYGYTF
>TRBJ2-3|many|.|TRBV29-1
TGCAGCGTTGAAGATACCCCAGATACGCAGTATTTT
CSVEDTPDTQYF
>TRBJ2-7|many|.|TRBV5-1
TGCGCCAGCAGCTTGGCCTCAGGTTTAACCTACGAGCAGTACTTC
CASSLASGLTYEQYF
>TRBJ1-2|many|.|TRBV20-1
TGCAGTGCCAAGATGGGGGACGGTTATGGCTACACCTTC
CSAKMGDGYGYTF
>TRBJ2-1|few|.|TRBV7-2
TGTGCCAGCAAGAGGGGCTCCCTCTACAATGAGCAGTTCTTC
CASKRGSLYNEQFF
>TRBJ2-7|few|.|TRBV28
TGTGCCAGCAGTTTTCTGGACCGCTACGAGCAGTACTTC
CASSFLDRYEQYF
>TRBJ2-5|many|.|TRBV7-8
TGTGCCAGCAGCTTATATCCGGGGGTTGGGGAGACCCAGTACTTC
CASSLYPGVGETQYF
>TRBJ1-4|.|TRBD1|TRBV4-2
TGTGCCAGCAGCCTTAAGGGACAGGGGGCTTTCAATGAAAAACTGTTTTTT
CASSLKGQGAFNEKLFF
>TRBJ2-1|once|.|TRBV19
TGTGCCAGTAGTATCCCCCCCGGGGCGAGGGGAAATGAGCAGTTCTTC
CASSIPPGARGNEQFF
>TRBJ2-7|.|.|TRBV7-2
TGTGCCAGCAGCACCGGCTCTAGCGCGACCTACGAGCAGTACTTC
CASSTGSSATYEQYF
>TRBJ2-7|many|TRBD2|TRBV29-1
TGCAGCGTTGCCTCGCGGGAGAACTACGAGCAGTACTTC
CSVASRENYEQYF
>TRBJ2-1|few|TRBD1|TRBV7-2
TGTGCCAGCAGCCGTCGCCAAGGACAGGGTGGCAATGAGCAGTTCTTC
CASSRRQGQGGNEQFF